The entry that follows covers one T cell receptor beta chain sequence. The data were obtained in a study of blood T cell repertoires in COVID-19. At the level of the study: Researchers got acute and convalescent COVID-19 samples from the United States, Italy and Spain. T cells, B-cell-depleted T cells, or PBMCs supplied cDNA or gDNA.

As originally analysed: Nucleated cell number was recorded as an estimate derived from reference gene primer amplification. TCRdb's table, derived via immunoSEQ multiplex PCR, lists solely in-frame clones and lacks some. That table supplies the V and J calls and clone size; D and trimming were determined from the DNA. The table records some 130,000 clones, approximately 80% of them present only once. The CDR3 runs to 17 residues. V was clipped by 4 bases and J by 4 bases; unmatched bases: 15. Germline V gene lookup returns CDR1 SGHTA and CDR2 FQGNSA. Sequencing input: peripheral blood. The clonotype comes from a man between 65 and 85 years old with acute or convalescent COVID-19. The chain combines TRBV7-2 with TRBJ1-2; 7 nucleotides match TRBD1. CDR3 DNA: TGTGCCAGCAGCTACCGGGACAGACGCAATCTGGGCTATGGCTACACCTTC. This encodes CASSYRDRRNLGYGYTF.